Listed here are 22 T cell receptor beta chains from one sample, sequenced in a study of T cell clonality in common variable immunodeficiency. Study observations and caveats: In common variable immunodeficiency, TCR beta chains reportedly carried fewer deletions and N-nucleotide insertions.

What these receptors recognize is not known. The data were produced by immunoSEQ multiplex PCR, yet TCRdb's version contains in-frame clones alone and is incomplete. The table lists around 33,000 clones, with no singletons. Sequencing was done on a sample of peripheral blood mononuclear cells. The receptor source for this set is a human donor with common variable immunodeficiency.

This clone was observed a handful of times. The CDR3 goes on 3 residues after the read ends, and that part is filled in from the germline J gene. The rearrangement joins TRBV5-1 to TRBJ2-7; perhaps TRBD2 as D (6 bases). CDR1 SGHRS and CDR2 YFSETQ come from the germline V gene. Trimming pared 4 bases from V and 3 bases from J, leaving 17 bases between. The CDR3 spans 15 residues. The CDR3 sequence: CASSRELAEFYEQYF. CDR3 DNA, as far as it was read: TGCGCCAGCAGCAGAGAGTTAGCGGAATTCTACGAG.

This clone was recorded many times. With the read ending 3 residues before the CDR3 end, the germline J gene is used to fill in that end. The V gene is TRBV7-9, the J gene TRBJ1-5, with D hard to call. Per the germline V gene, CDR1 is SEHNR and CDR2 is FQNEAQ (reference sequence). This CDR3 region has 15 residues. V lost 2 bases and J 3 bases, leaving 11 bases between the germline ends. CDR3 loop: CASSLQGSDNQPQHF. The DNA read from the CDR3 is TGTGCCAGCAGCTTACAAGGCAGCGACAATCAGCCC. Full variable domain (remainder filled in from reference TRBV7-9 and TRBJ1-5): DTGVSQNPRHKITKRGQNVTFRCDPISEHNRLYWYRQTLGQGPEFLTYFQNEAQLEKSRLLSDRFSAERPKGSFSTLEIQRTEQGDSAMYLCASSLQGSDNQPQHFGDGTRLSIL.

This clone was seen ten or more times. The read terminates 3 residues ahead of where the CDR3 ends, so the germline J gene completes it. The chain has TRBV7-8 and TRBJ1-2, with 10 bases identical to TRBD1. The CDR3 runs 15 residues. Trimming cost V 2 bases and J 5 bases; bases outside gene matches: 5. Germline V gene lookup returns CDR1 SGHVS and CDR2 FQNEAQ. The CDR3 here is CASSLRDRGFYGYTF. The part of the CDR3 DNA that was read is TGTGCCAGCAGCTTAAGGGACAGGGGTTTTTATGGC.

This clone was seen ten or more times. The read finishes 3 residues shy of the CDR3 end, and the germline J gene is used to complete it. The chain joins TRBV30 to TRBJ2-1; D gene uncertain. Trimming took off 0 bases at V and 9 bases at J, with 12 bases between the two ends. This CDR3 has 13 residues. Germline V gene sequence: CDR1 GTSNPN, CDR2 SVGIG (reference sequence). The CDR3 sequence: CAWSVRRVGEQFF. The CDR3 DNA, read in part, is TGTGCCTGGAGTGTACGTAGGGTTGGTGAG. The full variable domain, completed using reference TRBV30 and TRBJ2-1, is SQTIHQWPATLVQPVGSPLSLECTVEGTSNPNLYWYRQAAGRGLQLLFYSVGIGQISSEVPQNLSASRPQDRQFILSSKKLLLSDSGFYLCAWSVRRVGEQFFGPGTRLTVL.

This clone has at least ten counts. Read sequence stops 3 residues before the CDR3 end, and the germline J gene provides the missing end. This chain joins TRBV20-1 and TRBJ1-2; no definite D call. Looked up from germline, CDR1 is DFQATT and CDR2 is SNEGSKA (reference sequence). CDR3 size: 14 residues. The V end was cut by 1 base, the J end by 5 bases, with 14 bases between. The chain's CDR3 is CSARVRGTFYGYTF. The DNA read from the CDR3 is TGCAGTGCTAGAGTCCGAGGTACCTTTTATGGC.

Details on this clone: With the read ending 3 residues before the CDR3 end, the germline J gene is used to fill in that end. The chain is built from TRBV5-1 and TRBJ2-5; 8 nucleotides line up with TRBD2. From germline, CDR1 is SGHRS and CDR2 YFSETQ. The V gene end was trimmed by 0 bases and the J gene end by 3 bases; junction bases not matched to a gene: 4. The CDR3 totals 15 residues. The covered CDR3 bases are TGCGCCAGCAGCTTGGCCGGTAGCGGGGAAGAGACC. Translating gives CASSLAGSGEET. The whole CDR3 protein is CASSLAGSGEETQYF.

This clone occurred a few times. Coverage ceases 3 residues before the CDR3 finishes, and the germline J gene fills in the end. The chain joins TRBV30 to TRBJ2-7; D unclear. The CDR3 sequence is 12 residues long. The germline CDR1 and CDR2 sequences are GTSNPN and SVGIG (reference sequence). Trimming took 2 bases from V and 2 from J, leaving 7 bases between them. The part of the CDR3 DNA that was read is TGTGCCTGGAGTCCACAGCCCTACGAG. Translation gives CAWSPQPYE. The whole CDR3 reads CAWSPQPYEQYF.

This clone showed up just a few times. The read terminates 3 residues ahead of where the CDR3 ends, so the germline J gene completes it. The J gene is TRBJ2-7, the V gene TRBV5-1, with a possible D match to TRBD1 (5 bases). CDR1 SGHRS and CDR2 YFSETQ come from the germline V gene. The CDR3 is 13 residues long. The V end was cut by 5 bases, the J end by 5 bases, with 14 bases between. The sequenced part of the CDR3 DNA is TGCGCCAGCAGGGCCACAGGAGTCAACGAG. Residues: CASRATGVNE. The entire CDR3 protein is CASRATGVNEQYF.

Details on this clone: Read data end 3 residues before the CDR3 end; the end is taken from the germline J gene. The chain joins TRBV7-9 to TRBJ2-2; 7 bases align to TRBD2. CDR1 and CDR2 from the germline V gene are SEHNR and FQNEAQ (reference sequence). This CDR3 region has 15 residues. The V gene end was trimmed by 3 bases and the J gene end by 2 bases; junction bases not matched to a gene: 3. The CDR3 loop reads CASSFRGLNTGELFF. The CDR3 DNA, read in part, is TGTGCCAGCAGCTTTAGGGGACTAAACACCGGGGAG.

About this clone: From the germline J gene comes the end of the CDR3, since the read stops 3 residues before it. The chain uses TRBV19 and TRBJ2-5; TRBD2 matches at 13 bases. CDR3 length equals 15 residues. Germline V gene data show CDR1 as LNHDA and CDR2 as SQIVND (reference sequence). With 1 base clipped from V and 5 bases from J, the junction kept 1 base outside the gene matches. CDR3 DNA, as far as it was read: TGTGCCAGTAGTATAGGGACTAGCGGGAGTGAGACC. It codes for CASSIGTSGSET. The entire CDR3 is CASSIGTSGSETQYF. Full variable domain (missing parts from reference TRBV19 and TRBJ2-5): DGGITQSPKYLFRKEGQNVTLSCEQNLNHDAMYWYRQDPGQGLRLIYYSQIVNDFQKGDIAEGYSVSREKKESFPLTVTSAQKNPTAFYLCASSIGTSGSETQYFGPGTRLLVL.

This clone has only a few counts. The covered CDR3 bases are TGTGCCAGCAGCCCTCCCCTAGCGGAGGAGACC. Its protein product is CASSPPLAEET. The entire CDR3 sequence reads CASSPPLAEETQYF. The chain employs TRBV7-9 and TRBJ2-5; the match to TRBD2 covers 7 bases. The read ends 3 residues shy of where the CDR3 ends; the end is completed using the germline J gene. The CDR3 spans 14 residues. Germline V gene data show CDR1 as SEHNR and CDR2 as FQNEAQ (reference sequence). The trim removed 5 bases at V and 5 bases at J, leaving 8 bases unmatched.

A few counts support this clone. The CDR3 sequence: CASSLTKLAGVRYNEQFF. CDR3 DNA (partial): TGTGCCAGCAGCTTAACGAAACTAGCGGGAGTGCGCTACAATGAG. This sequence joins TRBV7-3 and TRBJ2-1; 11 positions match TRBD2. The CDR3 is cut off 3 residues early in the read; its end comes from the germline J gene. This CDR3 region has 18 residues. Germline CDR1 is SGHTA and CDR2 is FQGTGA. V trimming: 0 bases; J trimming: 3 bases; junction bases outside the gene matches: 7.

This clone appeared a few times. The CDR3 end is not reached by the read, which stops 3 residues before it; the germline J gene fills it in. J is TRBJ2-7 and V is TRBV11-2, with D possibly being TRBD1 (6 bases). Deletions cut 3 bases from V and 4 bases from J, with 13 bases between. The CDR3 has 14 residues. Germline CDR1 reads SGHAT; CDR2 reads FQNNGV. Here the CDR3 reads CASSFWGRVYEQYF. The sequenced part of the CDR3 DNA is TGTGCCAGCAGCTTTTGGGGGCGCGTATACGAG.

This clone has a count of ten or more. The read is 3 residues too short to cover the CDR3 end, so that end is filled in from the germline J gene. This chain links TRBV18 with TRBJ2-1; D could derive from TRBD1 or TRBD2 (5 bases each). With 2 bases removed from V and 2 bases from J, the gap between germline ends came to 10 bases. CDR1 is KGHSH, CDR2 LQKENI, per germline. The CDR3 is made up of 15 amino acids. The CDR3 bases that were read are TGTGCCAGCTCACCAGAGGGGATCCCCTACAATGAG. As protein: CASSPEGIPYNE. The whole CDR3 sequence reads CASSPEGIPYNEQFF.

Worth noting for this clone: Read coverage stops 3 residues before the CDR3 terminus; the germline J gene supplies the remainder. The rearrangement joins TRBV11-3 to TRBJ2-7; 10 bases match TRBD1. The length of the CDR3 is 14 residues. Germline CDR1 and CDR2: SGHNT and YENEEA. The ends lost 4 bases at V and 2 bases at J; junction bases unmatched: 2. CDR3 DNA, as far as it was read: TGTGCCAGCAGCTCGGGACAGGGGCCCTACGAG. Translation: CASSSGQGPYE. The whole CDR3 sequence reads CASSSGQGPYEQYF.

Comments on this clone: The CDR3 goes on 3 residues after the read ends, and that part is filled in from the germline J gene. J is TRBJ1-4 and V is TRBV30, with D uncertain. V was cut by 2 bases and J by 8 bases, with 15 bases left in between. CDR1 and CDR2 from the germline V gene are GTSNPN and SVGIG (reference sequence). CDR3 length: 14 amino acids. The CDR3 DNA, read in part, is TGTGCCTGGAGTCTGCGGGCCCGAGTGGAAAAA. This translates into CAWSLRARVEK. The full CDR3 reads CAWSLRARVEKLFF.

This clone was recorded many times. CDR3 sequence: CASSIAGGSGITNEQFF. The sequenced CDR3 bases are TGTGCCAGTAGTATAGCAGGGGGCAGTGGGATCACCAATGAG. V gene TRBV19 combines with J gene TRBJ2-1; TRBD1 matches at 8 bases. The CDR3 end is not reached by the read, which stops 3 residues before it; the germline J gene fills it in. Germline lookup yields CDR1 LNHDA and CDR2 SQIVND (reference sequence). CDR3 size: 17 residues. V was clipped by 1 base and J by 6 bases; unmatched bases: 11.

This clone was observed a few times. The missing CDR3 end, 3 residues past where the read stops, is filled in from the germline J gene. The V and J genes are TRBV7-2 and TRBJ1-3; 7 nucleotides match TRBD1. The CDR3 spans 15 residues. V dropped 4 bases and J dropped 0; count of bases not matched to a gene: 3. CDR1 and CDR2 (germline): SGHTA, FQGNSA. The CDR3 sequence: CASSYQGGSGNTIYF. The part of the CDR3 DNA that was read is TGTGCCAGCAGCTATCAGGGGGGCTCTGGAAACACC.

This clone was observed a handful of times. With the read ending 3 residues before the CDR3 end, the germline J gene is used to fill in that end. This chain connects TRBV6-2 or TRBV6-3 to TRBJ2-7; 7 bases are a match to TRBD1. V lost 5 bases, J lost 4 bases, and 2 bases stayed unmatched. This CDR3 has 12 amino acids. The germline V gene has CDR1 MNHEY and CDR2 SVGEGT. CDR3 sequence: CASSQQGYEQYF. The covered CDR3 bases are TGTGCCAGCAGTCAACAGGGGTACGAG.

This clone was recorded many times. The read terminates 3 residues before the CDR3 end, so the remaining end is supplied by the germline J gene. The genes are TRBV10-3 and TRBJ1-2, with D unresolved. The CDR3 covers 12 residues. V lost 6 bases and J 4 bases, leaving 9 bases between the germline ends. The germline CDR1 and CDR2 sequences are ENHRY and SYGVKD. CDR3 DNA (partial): TGTGCCATCAGGATTAAAGGCTATGGC. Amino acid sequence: CAIRIKGYG. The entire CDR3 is CAIRIKGYGYTF.

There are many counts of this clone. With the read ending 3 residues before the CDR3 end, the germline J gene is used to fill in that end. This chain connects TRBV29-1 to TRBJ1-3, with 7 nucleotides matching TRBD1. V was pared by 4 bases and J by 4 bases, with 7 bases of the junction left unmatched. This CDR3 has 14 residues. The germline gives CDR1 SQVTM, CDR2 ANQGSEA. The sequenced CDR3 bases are TGCAGCGTTGCGGATGCGACAGGGGGAAACACC. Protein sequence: CSVADATGGNT. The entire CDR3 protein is CSVADATGGNTIYF. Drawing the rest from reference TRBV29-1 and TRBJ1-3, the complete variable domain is SAVISQKPSRDICQRGTSLTIQCQVDSQVTMMFWYRQQPGQSLTLIATANQGSEATYESGFVIDKFPISRPNLTFSTLTVSNMSPEDSSIYLCSVADATGGNTIYFGEGSWLTVV.

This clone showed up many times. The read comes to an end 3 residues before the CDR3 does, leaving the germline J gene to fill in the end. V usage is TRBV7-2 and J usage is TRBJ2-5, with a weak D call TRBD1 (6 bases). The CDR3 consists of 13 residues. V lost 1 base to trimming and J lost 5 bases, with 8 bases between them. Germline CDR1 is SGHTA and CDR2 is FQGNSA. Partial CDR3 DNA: TGTGCCAGCAGCTTAGTGGGGGCCGAGACC. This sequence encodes CASSLVGAET. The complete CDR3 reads CASSLVGAETQYF.